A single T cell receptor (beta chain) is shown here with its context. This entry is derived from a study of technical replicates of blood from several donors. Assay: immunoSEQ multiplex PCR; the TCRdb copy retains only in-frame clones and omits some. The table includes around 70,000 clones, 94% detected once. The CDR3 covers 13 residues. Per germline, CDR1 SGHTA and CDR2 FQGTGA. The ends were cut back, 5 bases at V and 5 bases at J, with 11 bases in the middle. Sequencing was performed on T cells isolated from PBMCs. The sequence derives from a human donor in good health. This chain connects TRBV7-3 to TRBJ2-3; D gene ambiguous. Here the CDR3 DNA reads TGTGCCAGCAGCGGAGCTGATAAAGATACGCAGTATTTT. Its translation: CASSGADKDTQYF.